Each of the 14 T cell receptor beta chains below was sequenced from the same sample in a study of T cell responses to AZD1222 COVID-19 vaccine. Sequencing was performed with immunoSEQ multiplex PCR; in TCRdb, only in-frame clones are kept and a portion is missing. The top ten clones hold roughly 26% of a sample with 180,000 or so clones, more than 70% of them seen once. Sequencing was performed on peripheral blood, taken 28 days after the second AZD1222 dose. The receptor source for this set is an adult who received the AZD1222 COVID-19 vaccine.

The CDR3 DNA reads TGTGCCAGTATCGGGGAGTACAATGAGCAGTTCTTC. As protein: CASIGEYNEQFF. The rearrangement joins TRBV19 to TRBJ2-1, with D tentatively TRBD2 (5 bases). The CDR3 consists of 12 residues. Trimming took off 7 bases at V and 4 bases at J, with 8 bases between the two ends. Germline CDR1 and CDR2: LNHDA and SQIVND (reference sequence).

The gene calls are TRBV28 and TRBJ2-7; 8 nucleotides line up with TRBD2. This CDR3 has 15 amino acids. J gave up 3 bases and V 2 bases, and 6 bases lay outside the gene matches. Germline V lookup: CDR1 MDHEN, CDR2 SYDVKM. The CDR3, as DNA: TGTGCCAGCAGTTTAGCTAGCGGGTCAAACTACGAGCAGTACTTC. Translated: CASSLASGSNYEQYF.

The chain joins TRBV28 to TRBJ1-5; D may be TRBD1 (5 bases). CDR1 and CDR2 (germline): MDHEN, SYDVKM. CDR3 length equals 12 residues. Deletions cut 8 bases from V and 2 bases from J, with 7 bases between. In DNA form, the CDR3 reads TGTGCCAGCGGGGCGGGCAATCAGCCCCAGCATTTT. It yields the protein CASGAGNQPQHF. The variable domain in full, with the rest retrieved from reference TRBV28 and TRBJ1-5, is DVKVTQSSRYLVKRTGEKVFLECVQDMDHENMFWYRQDPGLGLRLIYFSYDVKMKEKGDIPEGYSVSREKKERFSLILESASTNQTSMYLCASGAGNQPQHFGDGTRLSIL.

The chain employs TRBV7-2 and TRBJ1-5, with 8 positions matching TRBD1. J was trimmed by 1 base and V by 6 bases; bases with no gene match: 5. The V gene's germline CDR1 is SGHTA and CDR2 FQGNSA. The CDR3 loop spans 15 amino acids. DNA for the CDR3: TGTGCCAGCAGTCAGCGGACAGGGAGCAATCAGCCCCAGCATTTT. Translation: CASSQRTGSNQPQHF. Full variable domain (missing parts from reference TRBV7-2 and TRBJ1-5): GAGVSQSPSNKVTEKGKDVELRCDPISGHTALYWYRQSLGQGLEFLIYFQGNSAPDKSGLPSDRFSAERTGGSVSTLTIQRTQQEDSAVYLCASSQRTGSNQPQHFGDGTRLSIL.

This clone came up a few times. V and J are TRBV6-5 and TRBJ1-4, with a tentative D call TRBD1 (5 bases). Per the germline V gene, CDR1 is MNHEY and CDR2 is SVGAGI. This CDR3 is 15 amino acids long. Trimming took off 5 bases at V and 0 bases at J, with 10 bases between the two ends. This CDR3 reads CASSIQGSTNEKLFF. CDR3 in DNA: TGTGCCAGCAGTATTCAGGGCTCAACTAATGAAAAACTGTTTTTT.

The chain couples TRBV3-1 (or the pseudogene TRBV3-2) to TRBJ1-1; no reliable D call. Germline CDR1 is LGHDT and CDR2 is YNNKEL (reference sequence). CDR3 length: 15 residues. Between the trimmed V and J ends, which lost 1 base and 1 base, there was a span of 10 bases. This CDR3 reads CASSQGGQPNTEAFF. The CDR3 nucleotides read TGTGCCAGCAGCCAAGGTGGGCAGCCGAACACTGAAGCTTTCTTT.

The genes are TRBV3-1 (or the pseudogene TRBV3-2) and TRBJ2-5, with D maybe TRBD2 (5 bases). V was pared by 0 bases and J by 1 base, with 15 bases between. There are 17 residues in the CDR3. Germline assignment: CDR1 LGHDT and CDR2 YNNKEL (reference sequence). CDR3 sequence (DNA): TGTGCCAGCAGCCAAGATATAGGCCGGAGCGGCCAAGAGACCCAGTACTTC. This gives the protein CASSQDIGRSGQETQYF.

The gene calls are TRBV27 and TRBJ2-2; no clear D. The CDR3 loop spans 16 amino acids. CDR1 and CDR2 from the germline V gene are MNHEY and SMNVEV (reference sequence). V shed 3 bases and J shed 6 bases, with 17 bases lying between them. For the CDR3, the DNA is TGTGCCAGCAGTTTTCGGCCGCTACTTTCGGCCGGGGAGCTGTTTTTT. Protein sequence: CASSFRPLLSAGELFF.

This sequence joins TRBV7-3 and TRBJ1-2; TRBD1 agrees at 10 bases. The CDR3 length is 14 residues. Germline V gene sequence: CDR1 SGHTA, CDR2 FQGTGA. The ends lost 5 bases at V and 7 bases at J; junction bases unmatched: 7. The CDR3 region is CASSSGQGGSGYTF. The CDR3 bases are TGTGCCAGCAGCAGTGGACAGGGGGGCAGTGGCTACACCTTC. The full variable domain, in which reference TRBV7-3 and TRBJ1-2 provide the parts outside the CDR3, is GAGVSQTPSNKVTEKGKYVELRCDPISGHTALYWYRQSLGQGPEFLIYFQGTGAADDSGLPNDRFFAVRPEGSVSTLKIQRTERGDSAVYLCASSSGQGGSGYTFGSGTRLTVV.

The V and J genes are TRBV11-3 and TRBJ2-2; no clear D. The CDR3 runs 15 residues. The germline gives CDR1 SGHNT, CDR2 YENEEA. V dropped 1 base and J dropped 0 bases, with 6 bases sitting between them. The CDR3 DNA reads TGTGCCAGCAGCTTAGTTGGGACGAACACCGGGGAGCTGTTTTTT. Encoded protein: CASSLVGTNTGELFF.

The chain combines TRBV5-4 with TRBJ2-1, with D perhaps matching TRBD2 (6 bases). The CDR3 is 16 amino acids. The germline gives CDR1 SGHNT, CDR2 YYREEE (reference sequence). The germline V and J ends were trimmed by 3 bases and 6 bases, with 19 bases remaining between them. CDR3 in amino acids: CASSSRRGSSGNEQFF. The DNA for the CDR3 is TGTGCCAGCAGCTCACGCCGGGGAAGTAGCGGCAATGAGCAGTTCTTC.

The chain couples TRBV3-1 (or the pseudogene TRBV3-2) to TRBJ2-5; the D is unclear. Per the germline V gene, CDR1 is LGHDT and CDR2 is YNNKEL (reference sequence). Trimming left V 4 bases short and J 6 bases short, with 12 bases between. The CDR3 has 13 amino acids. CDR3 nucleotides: TGTGCCAGCAGCCCGCTAGGCCGGCAGACCCAGTACTTC. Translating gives CASSPLGRQTQYF.

The CDR3 DNA sequence: TGCGCCAGCAGCATAGGGACTAGCGAGTACAATGAGCAGTTCTTC. Translation gives CASSIGTSEYNEQFF. This sequence joins TRBV5-1 and TRBJ2-1, with 10 bases lining up with TRBD2. This CDR3 comprises 15 residues. J lost 4 bases, V lost 4 bases, and 5 bases had no gene match. Per the germline V gene, CDR1 is SGHRS and CDR2 is YFSETQ.

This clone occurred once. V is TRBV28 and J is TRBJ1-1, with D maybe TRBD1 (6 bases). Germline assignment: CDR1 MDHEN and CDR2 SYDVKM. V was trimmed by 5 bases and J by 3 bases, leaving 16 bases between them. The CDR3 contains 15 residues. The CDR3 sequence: CASSPGTNADTEAFF. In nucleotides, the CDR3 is TGTGCCAGCAGTCCCGGGACAAACGCGGACACTGAAGCTTTCTTT. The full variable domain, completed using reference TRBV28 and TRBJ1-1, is DVKVTQSSRYLVKRTGEKVFLECVQDMDHENMFWYRQDPGLGLRLIYFSYDVKMKEKGDIPEGYSVSREKKERFSLILESASTNQTSMYLCASSPGTNADTEAFFGQGTRLTVV.